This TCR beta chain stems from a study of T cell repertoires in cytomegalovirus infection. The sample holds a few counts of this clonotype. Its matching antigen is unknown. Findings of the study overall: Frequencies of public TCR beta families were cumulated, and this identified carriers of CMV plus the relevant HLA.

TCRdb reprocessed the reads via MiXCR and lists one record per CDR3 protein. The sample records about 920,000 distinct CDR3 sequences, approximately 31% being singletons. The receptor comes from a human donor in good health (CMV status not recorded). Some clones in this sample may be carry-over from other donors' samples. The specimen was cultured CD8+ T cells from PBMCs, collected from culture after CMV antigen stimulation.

CDR3 loop: CASSPLSGRDEQFF. CDR3 bases: TGTGCCAGCAGTCCGCTTAGCGGGAGGGATGAGCAGTTCTTC. The rearrangement uses TRBV6-5 and TRBJ2-1; 11 bases align to TRBD2. Per the germline V gene, CDR1 is MNHEY and CDR2 is SVGAGI. This CDR3 comprises 14 residues. Losses at the gene ends were 5 bases for V and 8 bases for J; bases not matched to a gene: 5.